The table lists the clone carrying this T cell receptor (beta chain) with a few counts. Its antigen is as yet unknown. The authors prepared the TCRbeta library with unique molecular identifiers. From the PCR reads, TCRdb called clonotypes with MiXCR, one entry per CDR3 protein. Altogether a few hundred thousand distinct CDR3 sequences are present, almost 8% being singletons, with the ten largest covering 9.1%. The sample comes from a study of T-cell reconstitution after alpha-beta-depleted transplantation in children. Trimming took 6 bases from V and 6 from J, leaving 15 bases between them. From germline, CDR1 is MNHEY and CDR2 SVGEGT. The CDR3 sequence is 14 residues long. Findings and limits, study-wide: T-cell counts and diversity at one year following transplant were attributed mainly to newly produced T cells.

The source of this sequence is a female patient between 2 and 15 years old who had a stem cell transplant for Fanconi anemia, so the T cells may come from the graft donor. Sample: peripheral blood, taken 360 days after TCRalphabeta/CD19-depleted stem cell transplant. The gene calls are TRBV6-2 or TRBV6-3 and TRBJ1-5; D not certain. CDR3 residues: CASRPLGRGQPQHF. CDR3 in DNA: TGTGCCAGCAGGCCACTGGGGAGAGGTCAGCCCCAGCATTTT.